This T cell receptor beta chain is drawn from a study of CD8 T cells in ankylosing spondylitis. General study points: Blood of patients with ankylosing spondylitis appeared to be characterized by a TCR beta motif of several highly homologous variants.

Notes on this clonotype: The antigen is unknown.

Trimming removed 1 base at V and 2 bases at J, with 11 bases between. Per germline, CDR1 SEHNR and CDR2 FQNEAQ (reference sequence). CDR3 length: 15 amino acids. A quantitative 5'-RACE method, one with molecular barcodes, was used to make TCR beta libraries. Via MiXCR, TCRdb re-called the 5' RACE reads, giving one row per CDR3 protein. Counted here are under 250,000 distinct CDR3 sequences, about 11% occurring once; the ten biggest clones make up roughly 2.5%. The sample consisted of blood, either unsorted or a sorted T cell fraction (not recorded which). The V and J genes are TRBV7-9 and TRBJ2-5, with D unclear. This clonotype originated in a male donor with ankylosing spondylitis or in good health (not recorded which). The CDR3 protein is CASSLGQFQQETQYF. The CDR3 nucleotides read TGTGCCAGCAGCTTAGGCCAGTTCCAACAAGAGACCCAGTACTTC.